The rows below give T cell receptor beta chains drawn from one sample of a study of shared clonotypes between healthy human individuals. This table comes from immunoSEQ multiplex PCR, and its TCRdb copy is limited to in-frame clones, with some not included. The sample holds around 430,000 clones, more than 75% seen once. Sequenced input: PBMCs. Receptors originate from a woman aged 40 to 50 in good health. Some clones in this sample may be carry-over from other donors' samples. The CDR3 runs from the conserved cysteine through the conserved F or W. D genes are given only for firm matches. The size field is filled for only some rows; it gives once, few, many or a size class.

J: TRBJ2-5; size: -; V: TRBV7-2; D: TRBD1; CDR3: CASSRDRQETQYF; DNA: TGTGCCAGCAGCCGGGACAGGCAAGAGACCCAGTACTTC
J: TRBJ2-1; size: once; V: TRBV7-2; D: -; CDR3: CASSLDWGHEQFF; DNA: TGTGCCAGCAGCCTGGATTGGGGACATGAGCAGTTCTTC
J: TRBJ2-1; size: -; V: TRBV7-2; D: -; CDR3: CASSLGVSSYNEQFF; DNA: TGTGCCAGCAGCTTAGGAGTAAGCTCCTACAATGAGCAGTTCTTC
J: TRBJ1-3; size: -; V: TRBV28; D: -; CDR3: CASSLYLGMDTIYF; DNA: TGTGCCAGCAGTTTATATCTGGGGATGGACACCATATATTTT
J: TRBJ1-1; size: once; V: TRBV21-1; D: -; CDR3: CASSKRPGLNTEAFF; DNA: TGTGCCAGCAGCAAAAGGCCGGGGCTAAACACTGAAGCTTTCTTT
J: TRBJ2-7; size: -; V: TRBV30; D: -; CDR3: CAWSPGEYEQYF; DNA: TGTGCCTGGAGTCCTGGAGAATACGAGCAGTACTTC
J: TRBJ2-7; size: -; V: TRBV27; D: -; CDR3: CASSLSPRWEQYF; DNA: TGTGCCAGCAGTTTATCCCCGAGGTGGGAGCAGTACTTC
J: TRBJ2-6; size: many; V: TRBV2; D: -; CDR3: CASSYGLGGANVLTF; DNA: TGTGCCAGCAGCTACGGCCTAGGTGGGGCCAACGTCCTGACTTTC
J: TRBJ2-7; size: -; V: TRBV28; D: -; CDR3: CASTSQLYEQYF; DNA: TGTGCCAGCACCTCCCAGCTATACGAGCAGTACTTC
J: TRBJ1-5; size: -; V: TRBV7-8; D: -; CDR3: CASSAYRDHSNQPQHF; DNA: TGTGCCAGCAGCGCATACAGGGACCATAGCAATCAGCCCCAGCATTTT
J: TRBJ2-2; size: -; V: TRBV11-3; D: TRBD2; CDR3: CASSLARLAPNTGELFF; DNA: TGTGCCAGCAGCTTAGCCCGACTAGCGCCGAACACCGGGGAGCTGTTTTTT
J: TRBJ1-1; size: -; V: TRBV18; D: -; CDR3: CASSPFPGTLNTEAFF; DNA: TGTGCCAGCTCACCATTCCCAGGCACGCTGAACACTGAAGCTTTCTTT
J: TRBJ1-2; size: -; V: TRBV6-6; D: -; CDR3: CASSATETNYGYTF; DNA: TGTGCCAGCAGTGCTACCGAGACTAACTATGGCTACACCTTC
J: TRBJ2-5; size: -; V: TRBV29-1; D: -; CDR3: CSVELNGQLEETQYF; DNA: TGCAGCGTTGAATTAAATGGACAGCTGGAAGAGACCCAGTACTTC
J: TRBJ1-4; size: -; V: TRBV5-5; D: -; CDR3: CASSSSSGEVEKLFF; DNA: TGTGCCAGCAGCTCAAGTTCAGGGGAGGTTGAAAAACTGTTTTTT
J: TRBJ2-3; size: -; V: TRBV5-4; D: -; CDR3: CASSFDYVSTDTQYF; DNA: TGTGCCAGCAGCTTCGACTACGTTAGCACAGATACGCAGTATTTT
J: TRBJ1-1; size: -; V: TRBV28; D: -; CDR3: CASSLAAGQAFF; DNA: TGTGCCAGCAGTTTGGCGGCAGGGCAGGCTTTCTTT
J: TRBJ2-3; size: -; V: TRBV7-2; D: TRBD2; CDR3: CASSLGGGEADTQYF; DNA: TGTGCCAGCAGCTTAGGGGGAGGGGAGGCAGATACGCAGTATTTT
J: TRBJ2-5; size: -; V: TRBV2; D: TRBD2; CDR3: CASSVVGLVYQETQYF; DNA: TGTGCCAGCAGTGTAGTAGGACTAGTATATCAAGAGACCCAGTACTTC
J: TRBJ1-6; size: -; V: TRBV7-9; D: -; CDR3: CASRASGRGSPLHF; DNA: TGTGCCAGCAGGGCATCAGGGAGGGGTTCACCCCTCCACTTT
J: TRBJ2-5; size: -; V: TRBV19; D: -; CDR3: CASRPDIRGGAVETQYF; DNA: TGTGCCAGTAGACCGGACATCAGGGGGGGCGCGGTAGAGACCCAGTACTTC
J: TRBJ2-1; size: -; V: TRBV7-8; D: TRBD2; CDR3: CASSLSGRAMVF; DNA: TGTGCCAGCAGCTTAAGTGGGAGGGCCATGGTCTTC
J: TRBJ1-6; size: -; V: TRBV28; D: -; CDR3: CASSSAQGISPLHF; DNA: TGTGCCAGCAGTTCCGCTCAGGGAATTTCACCCCTCCACTTT
J: TRBJ1-1; size: -; V: TRBV2; D: -; CDR3: CVSSERVPEAFF; DNA: TGTGTCAGCAGTGAAAGGGTCCCTGAAGCTTTCTTT
J: TRBJ1-5; size: -; V: TRBV30; D: TRBD1; CDR3: CAWSGPGQGRKPQHF; DNA: TGTGCCTGGAGTGGCCCGGGACAGGGAAGGAAGCCCCAGCATTTT
J: TRBJ1-1; size: -; V: TRBV30; D: -; CDR3: CAYRRLDRKAFF; DNA: TGTGCCTACCGTCGATTAGACAGGAAAGCTTTCTTT
J: TRBJ2-2; size: -; V: TRBV2; D: TRBD2; CDR3: CAVDGGREAGELFF; DNA: TGTGCCGTAGACGGAGGGAGGGAGGCCGGGGAGCTGTTTTTT
J: TRBJ2-5; size: once; V: TRBV11-3; D: TRBD2; CDR3: CASSRGLAGAQETQYF; DNA: TGTGCCAGCAGCCGGGGACTAGCGGGGGCCCAAGAGACCCAGTACTTC
J: TRBJ1-2; size: -; V: TRBV7-8; D: TRBD1; CDR3: CASSPRGQLDGYTF; DNA: TGTGCCAGCAGCCCCCGGGGACAGTTGGATGGCTACACCTTC
J: TRBJ2-3; size: -; V: TRBV7-9; D: -; CDR3: CASSLVLAWDTQYF; DNA: TGTGCCAGCAGCTTAGTGCTAGCGTGGGATACGCAGTATTTT
J: TRBJ2-7; size: -; V: TRBV5-4; D: -; CDR3: CASSLGGTDSYEQYF; DNA: TGTGCCAGCAGCTTGGGCGGGACTGACTCCTACGAGCAGTACTTC
J: TRBJ2-3; size: few; V: TRBV7-8; D: TRBD1; CDR3: CATSPLTGRTDTQYF; DNA: TGTGCCACCAGCCCCTTGACAGGGCGAACAGATACGCAGTATTTT
J: TRBJ1-5; size: -; V: TRBV28; D: -; CDR3: CASHPLGDQPQHF; DNA: TGTGCCAGCCACCCATTAGGCGATCAGCCCCAGCATTTT
J: TRBJ2-7; size: -; V: TRBV5-1; D: -; CDR3: CASSSAGQRGAQGEQYF; DNA: TGCGCCAGCAGCTCCGCGGGGCAGCGGGGAGCCCAGGGGGAGCAGTACTTC
J: TRBJ2-1; size: few; V: TRBV11-3; D: TRBD2; CDR3: CASSPRAAGGYNEQFF; DNA: TGTGCCAGCAGCCCTCGGGCAGCGGGAGGCTACAATGAGCAGTTCTTC
J: TRBJ2-7; size: -; V: TRBV25-1; D: -; CDR3: CASSDRTATYEQYF; DNA: TGTGCCAGCAGTGACCGGACAGCTACCTACGAGCAGTACTTC
J: TRBJ2-1; size: few; V: TRBV5-1; D: -; CDR3: CASSPLGGSYNEQFF; DNA: TGCGCCAGCAGCCCTCTAGGGGGGTCCTACAATGAGCAGTTCTTC
J: TRBJ2-2; size: -; V: TRBV9; D: TRBD2; CDR3: CASSVRAGDTGELFF; DNA: TGTGCCAGCAGCGTACGAGCGGGGGACACCGGGGAGCTGTTTTTT
J: TRBJ2-5; size: once; V: TRBV5-1; D: TRBD2; CDR3: CASSLAKQPGLAGQETQYF; DNA: TGCGCCAGCAGCTTGGCAAAACAACCTGGACTAGCGGGACAAGAGACCCAGTACTTC
J: TRBJ1-4; size: -; V: TRBV5-1; D: -; CDR3: CASSPGDLNEKLFF; DNA: TGCGCCAGCAGCCCGGGAGACCTTAATGAAAAACTGTTTTTT
J: TRBJ1-2; size: -; V: TRBV29-1; D: TRBD1; CDR3: CSVGGQGVYGYTF; DNA: TGCAGCGTGGGGGGACAGGGGGTCTATGGCTACACCTTC
J: TRBJ2-1; size: -; V: TRBV2; D: TRBD1; CDR3: CASSGQGLYNEQFF; DNA: TGTGCCAGCAGCGGACAGGGGTTGTACAATGAGCAGTTCTTC
J: TRBJ2-1; size: -; V: TRBV7-9; D: -; CDR3: CASITGPPFDEQFF; DNA: TGTGCCAGCATCACGGGACCACCATTTGATGAGCAGTTCTTC
J: TRBJ2-1; size: -; V: TRBV19; D: -; CDR3: CASIKGNEQFF; DNA: TGTGCCAGTATAAAGGGGAATGAGCAGTTCTTC
J: TRBJ2-1; size: few; V: TRBV28; D: TRBD2; CDR3: CASSLWRGSSYNEQFF; DNA: TGTGCCAGCAGCCTATGGCGGGGGAGCTCCTACAATGAGCAGTTCTTC
J: TRBJ2-1; size: few; V: TRBV7-8; D: TRBD2; CDR3: CASSHKLPTALLAGTAEQFF; DNA: TGTGCCAGCAGCCATAAGTTGCCCACCGCGCTACTAGCGGGAACCGCTGAGCAGTTCTTC
J: TRBJ2-2; size: -; V: TRBV29-1; D: -; CDR3: CSVVISTGELFF; DNA: TGCAGCGTTGTTATCAGCACCGGGGAGCTGTTTTTT
J: TRBJ2-2; size: -; V: TRBV5-1; D: TRBD2; CDR3: CASTGLGLETGELFF; DNA: TGCGCCAGCACCGGACTAGGATTGGAAACCGGGGAGCTGTTTTTT
J: TRBJ2-3; size: once; V: TRBV7-6; D: -; CDR3: CASSGHLANTQYF; DNA: TGTGCCAGCAGCGGCCACCTAGCAAATACGCAGTATTTT
J: TRBJ2-2; size: -; V: TRBV5-6; D: TRBD1; CDR3: CASSAQGVGELFF; DNA: TGTGCCAGCAGCGCACAGGGGGTCGGGGAGCTGTTTTTT
J: TRBJ1-3; size: -; V: TRBV5-5; D: -; CDR3: CASTTGTGNTIYF; DNA: TGTGCCAGCACCACAGGGACTGGAAACACCATATATTTT
J: TRBJ1-1; size: -; V: TRBV5-4; D: TRBD1; CDR3: CASSSGTGLNTEAFF; DNA: TGTGCCAGCAGCTCCGGGACAGGACTGAACACTGAAGCTTTCTTT